Below, 12 T cell receptor beta chains from the same sample are listed, as sequenced in a study of control samples from healthy donors and cancer patients. Sequencing used immunoSEQ multiplex PCR; TCRdb keeps in-frame clones, though not all of them. Among about 100,000 clones listed, around nine tenths were seen once. The material sequenced was blood. The receptors shown here come from a man younger than 45 in good health.

In the case of this clone: Other nucleotide sequences from this sample produce the same CDR3. The chain combines TRBV12-3 or TRBV12-4 with TRBJ1-1; perhaps TRBD1 as D (5 bases). The CDR3 has 12 amino acids. V dropped 3 bases and J dropped 7 bases, with 9 bases sitting between them. The CDR3 region has the DNA TGTGCCAGCAGTTTTGGGGGGATTGAAGCTTTCTTT. It is translated as CASSFGGIEAFF.

V and J are TRBV4-3 and TRBJ2-3, with D tentatively TRBD1 or TRBD2 (7 bases each). Germline-derived CDR1 and CDR2 are LGHNA and YSLEER. This CDR3 is built from 20 residues. V shed 5 bases and J shed 0 bases, with 27 bases lying between them. CDR3 amino acids: CASSSRIRGAQGGSTDTQYF. CDR3 sequence (DNA): TGCGCCAGCAGCTCAAGGATTCGGGGGGCTCAGGGGGGGAGCACAGATACGCAGTATTTT.

The rearrangement joins TRBV7-3 to TRBJ2-5; 10 positions match TRBD1. This CDR3 comprises 15 residues. V was pared by 2 bases and J by 5 bases, with 5 bases of the junction left unmatched. Germline V gene lookup returns CDR1 SGHTA and CDR2 FQGTGA. The CDR3 nucleotides are TGTGCCAGCAGCTTACTGGGACAGGGGTGGGAGACCCAGTACTTC. Protein product: CASSLLGQGWETQYF.

The chain carries TRBV11-2 and TRBJ1-5; D is unresolved. Trimming cost V 1 base and J 1 base, with 14 bases left between them. Germline V gene sequence: CDR1 SGHAT, CDR2 FQNNGV. The CDR3 runs to 17 residues. CDR3 sequence (DNA): TGTGCCAGCAGCTTAGGAGCCGCACAAGAAAGCAATCAGCCCCAGCATTTT. Translated: CASSLGAAQESNQPQHF.

This clone was seen a few times. V usage is TRBV6-1 and J usage is TRBJ1-4, with D unresolved. Germline V gene lookup returns CDR1 MNHNS and CDR2 SASEGT. The CDR3 sequence is 16 residues long. V was trimmed by 2 bases and J by 0 bases, leaving 10 bases between them. CDR3 DNA: TGTGCCAGCAGTGAACGGCAGAAGACAACTAATGAAAAACTGTTTTTT. It specifies CASSERQKTTNEKLFF.

The rearrangement joins TRBV6-5 to TRBJ1-1; D unclear. Germline V gene sequence: CDR1 MNHEY, CDR2 SVGAGI. The CDR3 extends over 13 amino acids. CDR3 region: CAHTRTVNTEAFF. CDR3 nucleotides: TGTGCTCACACTAGGACGGTGAACACTGAAGCTTTCTTT.

The V and J genes are TRBV10-1 and TRBJ2-2, with D uncertain. The CDR3 loop spans 15 amino acids. Germline CDR1 reads WNHNN; CDR2 reads SYGVQD (reference sequence). Trimming cost V 0 bases and J 6 bases, with 11 bases left between them. CDR3 loop: CASSESTAGSGELFF. The CDR3, as DNA: TGCGCCAGCAGTGAGTCCACGGCCGGCTCCGGGGAGCTGTTTTTT.

Comments on this clone: An end of the junction does not agree with germline; a read error may underlie this. The chain joins TRBV3-1 (or the pseudogene TRBV3-2) to TRBJ1-1; tentatively, D is TRBD1 (5 bases). Germline V gives CDR1 LGHDT, CDR2 YNNKEL (reference sequence). This CDR3 has 11 residues. CDR3 sequence: CASSSGGEVFF. The DNA of the CDR3 is TGTGCCAGCAGCTCTGGGGGTGAAGTTTTCTTT.

The J gene is TRBJ1-1, the V gene TRBV5-1; no reliable D call. The germline V and J ends were trimmed by 0 bases and 0 bases, with 9 bases remaining between them. Germline V gene data show CDR1 as SGHRS and CDR2 as YFSETQ. CDR3 length: 15 residues. CDR3 sequence reads: CASSLGYLMNTEAFF. For the CDR3, the DNA is TGCGCCAGCAGCTTGGGATACCTCATGAACACTGAAGCTTTCTTT.

The rearrangement joins TRBV25-1 to TRBJ2-3, with 12 bases identical to TRBD2. Trimming cost V 6 bases and J 3 bases; bases outside gene matches: 7. Per germline, CDR1 MGHDK and CDR2 SYGVNS. The CDR3 runs 16 residues. CDR3 sequence reads: CASSPRTSGTTDTQYF. DNA of the CDR3: TGTGCCAGCAGCCCTAGGACTAGCGGGACGACAGATACGCAGTATTTT. Together with reference TRBV25-1 and TRBJ2-3, the CDR3 gives the full variable domain: EADIYQTPRYLVIGTGKKITLECSQTMGHDKMYWYQQDPGMELHLIHYSYGVNSTEKGDLSSESTVSRIRTEHFPLTLESARPSHTSQYLCASSPRTSGTTDTQYFGPGTRLTVL.

The rearrangement uses TRBV7-9 and TRBJ1-5; D possibly corresponds to TRBD1 (6 bases). The ends were cut back, 2 bases at V and 1 base at J, with 15 bases in the middle. Germline V gene data show CDR1 as SEHNR and CDR2 as FQNEAQ (reference sequence). There are 17 residues in the CDR3. CDR3 nucleotide sequence: TGTGCCAGCAGCTTACATTTGGGTCAGGGGAGCAATCAGCCCCAGCATTTT. This encodes CASSLHLGQGSNQPQHF.

J is TRBJ1-2 and V is TRBV9; D gene ambiguous. The V gene's germline CDR1 is SGDLS and CDR2 YYNGEE. This CDR3 has 11 residues. Between the trimmed V and J ends, which lost 4 bases and 5 bases, there was a span of 6 bases. The CDR3 loop reads CASSSLYGYTF. The CDR3 DNA reads as TGTGCCAGCAGCTCTCTATATGGCTACACCTTC.